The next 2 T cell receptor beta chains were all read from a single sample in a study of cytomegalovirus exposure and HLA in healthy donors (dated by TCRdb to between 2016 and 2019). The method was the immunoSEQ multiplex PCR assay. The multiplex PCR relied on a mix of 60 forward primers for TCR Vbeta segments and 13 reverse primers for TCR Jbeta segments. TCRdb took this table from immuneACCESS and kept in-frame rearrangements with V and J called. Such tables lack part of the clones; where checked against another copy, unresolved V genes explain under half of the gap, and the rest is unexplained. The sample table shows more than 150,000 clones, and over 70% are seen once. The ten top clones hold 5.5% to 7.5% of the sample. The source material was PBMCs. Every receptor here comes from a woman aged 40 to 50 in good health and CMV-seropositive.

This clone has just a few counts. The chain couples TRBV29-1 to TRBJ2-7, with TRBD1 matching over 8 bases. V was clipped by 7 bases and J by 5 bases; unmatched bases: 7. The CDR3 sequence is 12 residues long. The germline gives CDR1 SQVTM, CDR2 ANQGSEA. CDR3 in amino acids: CSAGQGGNEQYF. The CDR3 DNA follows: TGCAGCGCCGGACAGGGCGGGAACGAGCAGTACTTC.

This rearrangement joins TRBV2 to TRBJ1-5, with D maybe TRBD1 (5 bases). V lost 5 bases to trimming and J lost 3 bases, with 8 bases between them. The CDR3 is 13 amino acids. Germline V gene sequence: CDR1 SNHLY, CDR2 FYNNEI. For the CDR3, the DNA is TGTGCCAGCAGTCCGGACACCAATCAGCCCCAGCATTTT. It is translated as CASSPDTNQPQHF.